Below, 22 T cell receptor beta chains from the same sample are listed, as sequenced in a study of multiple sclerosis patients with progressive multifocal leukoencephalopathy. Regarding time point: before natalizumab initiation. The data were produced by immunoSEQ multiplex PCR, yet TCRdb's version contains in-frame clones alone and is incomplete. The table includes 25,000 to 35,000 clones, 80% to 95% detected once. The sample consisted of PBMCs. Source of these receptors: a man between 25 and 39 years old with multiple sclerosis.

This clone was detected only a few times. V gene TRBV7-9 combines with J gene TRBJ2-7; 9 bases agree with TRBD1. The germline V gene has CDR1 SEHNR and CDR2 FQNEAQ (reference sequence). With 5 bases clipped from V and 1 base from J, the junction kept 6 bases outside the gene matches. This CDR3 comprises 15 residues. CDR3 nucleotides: TGTGCCAGCAGCCCCCGGGACAGGGCATCCTACGAGCAGTACTTC. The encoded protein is CASSPRDRASYEQYF. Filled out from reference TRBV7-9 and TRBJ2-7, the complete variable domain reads DTGVSQNPRHKITKRGQNVTFRCDPISEHNRLYWYRQTLGQGPEFLTYFQNEAQLEKSRLLSDRFSAERPKGSFSTLEIQRTEQGDSAMYLCASSPRDRASYEQYFGPGTRLTVT.

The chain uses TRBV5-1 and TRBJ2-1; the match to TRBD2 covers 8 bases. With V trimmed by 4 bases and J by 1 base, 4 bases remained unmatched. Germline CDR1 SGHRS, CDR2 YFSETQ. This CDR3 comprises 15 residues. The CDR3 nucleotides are TGCGCCAGCAGCCAAAGCGGGAGATCCTACAATGAGCAGTTCTTC. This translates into CASSQSGRSYNEQFF.

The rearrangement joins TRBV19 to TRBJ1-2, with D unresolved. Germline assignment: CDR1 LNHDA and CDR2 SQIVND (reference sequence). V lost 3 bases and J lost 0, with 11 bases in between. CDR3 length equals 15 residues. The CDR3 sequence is CASSIGPTANYGYTF. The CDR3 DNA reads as TGTGCCAGTAGTATCGGGCCAACAGCTAACTATGGCTACACCTTC.

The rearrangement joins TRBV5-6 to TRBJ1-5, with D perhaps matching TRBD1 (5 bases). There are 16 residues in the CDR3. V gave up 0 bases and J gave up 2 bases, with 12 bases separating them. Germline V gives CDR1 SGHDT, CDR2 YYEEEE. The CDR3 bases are TGTGCCAGCAGCTTGGGAGGGCGGGGCCGCAATCAGCCCCAGCATTTT. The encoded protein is CASSLGGRGRNQPQHF.

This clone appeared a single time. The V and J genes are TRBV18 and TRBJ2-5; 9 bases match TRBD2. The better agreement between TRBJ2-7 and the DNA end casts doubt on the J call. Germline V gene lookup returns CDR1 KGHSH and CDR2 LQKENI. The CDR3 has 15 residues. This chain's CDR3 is CASSPRIAGDYEQYF. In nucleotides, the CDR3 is TGTGCCAGCTCACCCCGGATAGCGGGAGACTACGAGCAGTACTTC.

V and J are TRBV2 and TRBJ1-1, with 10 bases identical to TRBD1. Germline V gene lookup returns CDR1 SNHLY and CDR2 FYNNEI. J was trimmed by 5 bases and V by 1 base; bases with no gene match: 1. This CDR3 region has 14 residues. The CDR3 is CASSEGTGGTEAFF. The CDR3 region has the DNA TGTGCCAGCAGTGAAGGGACAGGGGGGACTGAAGCTTTCTTT. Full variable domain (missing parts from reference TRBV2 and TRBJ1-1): EPEVTQTPSHQVTQMGQEVILRCVPISNHLYFYWYRQILGQKVEFLVSFYNNEISEKSEIFDDQFSVERPDGSNFTLKIRSTKLEDSAMYFCASSEGTGGTEAFFGQGTRLTVV.

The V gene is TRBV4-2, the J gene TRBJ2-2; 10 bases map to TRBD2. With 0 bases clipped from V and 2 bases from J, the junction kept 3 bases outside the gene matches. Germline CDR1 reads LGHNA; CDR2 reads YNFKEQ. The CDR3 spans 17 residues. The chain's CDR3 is CASSQEASGGNTGELFF. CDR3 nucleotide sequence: TGTGCCAGCAGCCAAGAGGCTAGCGGGGGTAACACCGGGGAGCTGTTTTTT.

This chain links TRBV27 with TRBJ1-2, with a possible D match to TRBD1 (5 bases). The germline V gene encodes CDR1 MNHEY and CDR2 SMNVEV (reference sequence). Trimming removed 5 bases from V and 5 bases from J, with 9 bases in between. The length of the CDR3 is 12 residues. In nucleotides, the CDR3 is TGTGCCAGCAGTAGGGACGGGTATGGCTACACCTTC. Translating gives CASSRDGYGYTF.

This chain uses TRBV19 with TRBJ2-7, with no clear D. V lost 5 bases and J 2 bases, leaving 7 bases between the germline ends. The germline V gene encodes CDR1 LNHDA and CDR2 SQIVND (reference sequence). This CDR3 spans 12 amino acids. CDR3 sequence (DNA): TGTGCCAGTAGTGAAGGACCCTACGAGCAGTACTTC. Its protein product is CASSEGPYEQYF.

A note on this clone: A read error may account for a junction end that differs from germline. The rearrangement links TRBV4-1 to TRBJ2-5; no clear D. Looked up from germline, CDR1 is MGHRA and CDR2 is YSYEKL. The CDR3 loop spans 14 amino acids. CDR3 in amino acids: CASSQGQIREPQYF. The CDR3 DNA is TGCGCCAGCAGCCAAGGCCAGATAAGAGAGCCCCAGTACTTC.

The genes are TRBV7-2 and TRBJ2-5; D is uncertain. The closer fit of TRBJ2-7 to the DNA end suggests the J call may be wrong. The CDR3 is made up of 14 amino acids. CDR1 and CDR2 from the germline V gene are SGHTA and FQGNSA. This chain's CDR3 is CASSLNHGSYEQYF. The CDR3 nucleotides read TGTGCCAGCAGCTTAAATCACGGCTCCTACGAGCAGTACTTC.

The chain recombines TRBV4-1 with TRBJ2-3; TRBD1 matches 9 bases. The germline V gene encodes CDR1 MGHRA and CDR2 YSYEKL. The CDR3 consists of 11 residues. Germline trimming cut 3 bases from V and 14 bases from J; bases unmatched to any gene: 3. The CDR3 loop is CASSHGQGLYF. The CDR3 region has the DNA TGCGCCAGCAGCCACGGACAGGGGCTGTATTTT.

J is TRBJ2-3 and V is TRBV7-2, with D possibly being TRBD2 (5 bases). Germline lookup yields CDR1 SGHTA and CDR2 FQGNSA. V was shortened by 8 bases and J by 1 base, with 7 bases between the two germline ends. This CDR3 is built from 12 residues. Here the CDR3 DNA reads TGTGCCAGCGGGGAGCGCACAGATACGCAGTATTTT. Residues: CASGERTDTQYF.

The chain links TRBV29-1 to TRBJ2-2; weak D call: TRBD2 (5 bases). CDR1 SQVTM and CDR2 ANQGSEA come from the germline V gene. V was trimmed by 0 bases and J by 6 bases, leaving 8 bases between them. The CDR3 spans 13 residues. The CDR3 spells CSVEDRTPGELFF. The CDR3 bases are TGCAGCGTTGAAGATCGGACTCCCGGGGAGCTGTTTTTT.

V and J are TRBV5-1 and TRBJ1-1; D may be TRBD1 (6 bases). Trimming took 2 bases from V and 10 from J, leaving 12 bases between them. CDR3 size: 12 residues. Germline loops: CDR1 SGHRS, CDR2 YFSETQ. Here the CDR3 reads CASSFPDSAAFF. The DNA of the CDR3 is TGCGCCAGCAGCTTCCCGGACAGTGCAGCTTTCTTT.

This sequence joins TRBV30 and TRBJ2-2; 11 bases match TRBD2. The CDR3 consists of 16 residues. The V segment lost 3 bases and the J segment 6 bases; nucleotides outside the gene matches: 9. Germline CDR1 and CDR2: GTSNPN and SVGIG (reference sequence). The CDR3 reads CAWRRASGRWAGELFF. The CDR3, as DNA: TGTGCCTGGAGGAGGGCTAGCGGGAGGTGGGCCGGGGAGCTGTTTTTT.

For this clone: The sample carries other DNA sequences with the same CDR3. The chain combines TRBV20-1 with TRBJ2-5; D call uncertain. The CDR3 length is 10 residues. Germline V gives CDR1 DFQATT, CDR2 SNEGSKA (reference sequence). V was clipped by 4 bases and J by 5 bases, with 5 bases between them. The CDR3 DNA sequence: TGCAGTGCTACTCAGGAGACCCAGTACTTC. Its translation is CSATQETQYF.

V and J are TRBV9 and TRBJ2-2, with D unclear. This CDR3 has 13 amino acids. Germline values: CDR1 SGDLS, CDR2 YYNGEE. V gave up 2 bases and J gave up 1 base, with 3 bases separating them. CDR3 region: CASSVWNTGELFF. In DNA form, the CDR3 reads TGTGCCAGCAGCGTGTGGAACACCGGGGAGCTGTTTTTT.

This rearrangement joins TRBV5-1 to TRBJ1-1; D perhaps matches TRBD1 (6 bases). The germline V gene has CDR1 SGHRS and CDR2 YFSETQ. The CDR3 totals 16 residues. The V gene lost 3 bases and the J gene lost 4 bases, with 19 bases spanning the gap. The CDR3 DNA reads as TGCGCCAGCAGCTCCACAGGGTTTGGGGAAATCACTGAAGCTTTCTTT. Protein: CASSSTGFGEITEAFF.

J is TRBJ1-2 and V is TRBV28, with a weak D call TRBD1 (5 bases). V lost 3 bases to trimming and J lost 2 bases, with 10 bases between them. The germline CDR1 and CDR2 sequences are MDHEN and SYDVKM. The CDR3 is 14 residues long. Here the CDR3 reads CASSLRGFNYGYTF. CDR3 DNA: TGTGCCAGCAGTTTGAGGGGATTCAACTATGGCTACACCTTC.

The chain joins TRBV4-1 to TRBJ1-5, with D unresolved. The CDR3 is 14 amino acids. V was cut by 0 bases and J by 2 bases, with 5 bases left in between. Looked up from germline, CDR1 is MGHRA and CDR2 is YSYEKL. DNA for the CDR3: TGCGCCAGCAGCCAAGAATGGGGCAATCAGCCCCAGCATTTT. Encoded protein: CASSQEWGNQPQHF.

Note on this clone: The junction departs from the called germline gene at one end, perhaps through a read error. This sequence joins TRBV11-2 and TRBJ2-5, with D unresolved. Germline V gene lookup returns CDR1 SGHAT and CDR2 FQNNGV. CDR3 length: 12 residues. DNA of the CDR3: TGTGTCAGCAGCTTAGGAGAGGAGACCCAGTACTTC. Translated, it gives CVSSLGEETQYF.